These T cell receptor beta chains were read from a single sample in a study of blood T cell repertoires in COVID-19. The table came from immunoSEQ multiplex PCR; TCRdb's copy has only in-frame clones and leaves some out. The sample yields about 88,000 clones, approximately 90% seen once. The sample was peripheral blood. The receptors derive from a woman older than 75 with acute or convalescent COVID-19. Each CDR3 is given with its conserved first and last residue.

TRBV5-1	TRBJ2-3	CASSLRGTSTDTQYF
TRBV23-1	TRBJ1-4	CASRTSLRGSGEKLFF
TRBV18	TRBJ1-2	CASSPLGDRDDGYTF
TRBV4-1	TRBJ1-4	CASSPGGAVEKLFF
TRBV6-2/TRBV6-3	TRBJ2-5	CASSETGGYETQYF
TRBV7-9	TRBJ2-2	CASSLFYGENTGELFF
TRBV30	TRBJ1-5	CAWKGQGNQPQHF
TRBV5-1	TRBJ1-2	CASSLGDTGGMNYGYTF
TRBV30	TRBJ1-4	CAWSASTGANEKLFF
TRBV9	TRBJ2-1	CASNARDRGNNEQFF
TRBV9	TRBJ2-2	CASRAGAGLTGELFF
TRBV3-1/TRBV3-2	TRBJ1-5	CASSQDIIQPQHF
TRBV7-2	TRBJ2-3	CASSRRTSGTDTQYF
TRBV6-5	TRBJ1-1	CASSRDSGTTEAFF
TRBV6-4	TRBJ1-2	CASSLPTGAGNYGYTF
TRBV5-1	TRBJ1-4	CASSGPTPEKLFF
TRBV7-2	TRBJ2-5	CASSMDREETQYF
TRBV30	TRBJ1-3	CAWSPGGGGNTIYF
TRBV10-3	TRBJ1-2	CAISELGQKSSYTF
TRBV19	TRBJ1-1	CASSKSGPEAFF
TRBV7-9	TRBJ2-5	CASSQTGSEETQYF
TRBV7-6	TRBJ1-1	CASSSVGGSTEAFF
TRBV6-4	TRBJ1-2	CASRQGGSLNGYTF
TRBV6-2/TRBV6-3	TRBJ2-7	CASSLRRSSYEQYF
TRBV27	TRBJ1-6	CASGGQGYSPLHF
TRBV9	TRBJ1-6	CASSVSATANSPLHF
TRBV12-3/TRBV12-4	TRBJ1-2	CASSLTGNYGYTF
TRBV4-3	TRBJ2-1	CASSQDPVGSSYNEQFF
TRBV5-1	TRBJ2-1	CASSLEGLAYNEQFF
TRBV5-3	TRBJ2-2	CARSRDRGVPNTGELFF
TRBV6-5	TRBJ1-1	CASSPSTVNTEAFF
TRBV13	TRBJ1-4	CASSLNRGWNEKLFF
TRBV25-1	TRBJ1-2	CASSEWGRGNGYTF
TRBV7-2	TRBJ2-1	CASSLSSSSYNEQFF
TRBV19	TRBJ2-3	CASSILAGLTSTDTQYF
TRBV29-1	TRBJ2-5	CSVSGGEETQYF
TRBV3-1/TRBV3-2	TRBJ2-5	CASSQDPTHKETQYF
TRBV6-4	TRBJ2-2	CASRTGTATGELFF
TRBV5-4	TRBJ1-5	CASSYPPSGQGDQPQHF